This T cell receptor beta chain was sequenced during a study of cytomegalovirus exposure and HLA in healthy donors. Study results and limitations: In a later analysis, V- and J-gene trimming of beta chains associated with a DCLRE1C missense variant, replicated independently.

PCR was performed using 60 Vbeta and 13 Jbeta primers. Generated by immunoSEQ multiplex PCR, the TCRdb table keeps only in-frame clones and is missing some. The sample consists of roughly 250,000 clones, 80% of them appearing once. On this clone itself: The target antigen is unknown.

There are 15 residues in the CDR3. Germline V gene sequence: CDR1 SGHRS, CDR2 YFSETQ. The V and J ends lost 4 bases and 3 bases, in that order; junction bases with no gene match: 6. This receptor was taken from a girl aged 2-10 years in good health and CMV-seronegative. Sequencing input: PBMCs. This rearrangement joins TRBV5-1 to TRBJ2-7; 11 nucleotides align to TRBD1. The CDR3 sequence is CASSGRTGGGYEQYF. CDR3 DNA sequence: TGCGCCAGCAGCGGTAGGACAGGGGGCGGCTACGAGCAGTACTTC.